This note documents a single TCR beta chain sequence. Its antigen is undetermined. The sample belongs to a study of shared clonotypes between healthy human individuals. Regarding the study as a whole: Rarefaction analysis demonstrated incomplete sorted-subset sequencing notwithstanding large depth. When compared with the clonotypes that were shared by all four sorted-subset donors, the non-shared clonotypes turned out to have lower generation probabilities.

Profiling relied on immunoSEQ multiplex PCR, and the TCRdb table lists in-frame clones only, not all of them. Of around 980,000 clones listed, around 78% were seen once; the top ten hold roughly 0.57%. The CDR3 totals 17 residues. Unmatched junction bases numbered 10, after V lost 3 bases and J lost 0 bases. Germline assignment: CDR1 LNHDA and CDR2 SQIVND (reference sequence). There were only Caucasian adults among the donors, and all lived in Nashville, Tennessee. The rearrangement joins TRBV19 to TRBJ1-1; 7 nucleotides align to TRBD1. The source of this sequence is a man in his late teens or twenties in good health. Some clones in this sample may be carry-over from other donors' samples. The sequenced material came from memory CD4+ T cells from PBMCs. Documented subset: CD45RA-negative fraction. This chain's CDR3 is CASSILGTDIMNTEAFF. The CDR3 DNA reads TGTGCCAGTAGTATTTTAGGGACAGATATCATGAACACTGAAGCTTTCTTT.